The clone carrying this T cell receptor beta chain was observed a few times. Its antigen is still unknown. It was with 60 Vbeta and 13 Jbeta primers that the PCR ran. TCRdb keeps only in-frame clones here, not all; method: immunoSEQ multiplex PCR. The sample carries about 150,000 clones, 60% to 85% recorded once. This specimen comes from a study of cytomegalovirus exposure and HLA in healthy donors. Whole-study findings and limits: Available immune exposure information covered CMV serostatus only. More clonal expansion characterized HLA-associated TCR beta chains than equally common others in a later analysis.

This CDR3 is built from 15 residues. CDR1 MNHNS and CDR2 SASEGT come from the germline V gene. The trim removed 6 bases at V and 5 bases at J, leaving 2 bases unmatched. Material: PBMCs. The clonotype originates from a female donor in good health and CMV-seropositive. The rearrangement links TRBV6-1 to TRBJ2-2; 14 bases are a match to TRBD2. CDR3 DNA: TGTGCCAGCAGCGGACTAGCGGGGGGTACCGGGGAGCTGTTTTTT. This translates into CASSGLAGGTGELFF.